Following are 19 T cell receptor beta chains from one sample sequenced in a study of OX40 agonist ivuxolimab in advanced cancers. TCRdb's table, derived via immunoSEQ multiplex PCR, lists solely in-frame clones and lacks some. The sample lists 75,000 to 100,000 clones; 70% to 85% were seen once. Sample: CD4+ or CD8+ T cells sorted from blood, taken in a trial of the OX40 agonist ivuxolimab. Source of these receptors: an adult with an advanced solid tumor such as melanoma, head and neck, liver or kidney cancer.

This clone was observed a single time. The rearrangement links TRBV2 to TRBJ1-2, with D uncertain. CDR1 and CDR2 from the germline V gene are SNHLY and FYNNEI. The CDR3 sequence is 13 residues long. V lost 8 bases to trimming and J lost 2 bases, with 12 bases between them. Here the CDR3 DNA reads TGTGCCAGCGGAGGACTGAAAAACTATGGCTACACCTTC. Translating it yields CASGGLKNYGYTF. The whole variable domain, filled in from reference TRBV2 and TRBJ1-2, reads EPEVTQTPSHQVTQMGQEVILRCVPISNHLYFYWYRQILGQKVEFLVSFYNNEISEKSEIFDDQFSVERPDGSNFTLKIRSTKLEDSAMYFCASGGLKNYGYTFGSGTRLTVV.

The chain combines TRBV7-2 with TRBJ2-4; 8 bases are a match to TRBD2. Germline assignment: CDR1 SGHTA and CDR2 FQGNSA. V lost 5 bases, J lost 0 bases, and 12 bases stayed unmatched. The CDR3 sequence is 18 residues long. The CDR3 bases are TGTGCCAGCAGCCCACAACCCGGGGGGGCCCCAGCCAAAAACATTCAGTACTTC. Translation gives CASSPQPGGAPAKNIQYF.

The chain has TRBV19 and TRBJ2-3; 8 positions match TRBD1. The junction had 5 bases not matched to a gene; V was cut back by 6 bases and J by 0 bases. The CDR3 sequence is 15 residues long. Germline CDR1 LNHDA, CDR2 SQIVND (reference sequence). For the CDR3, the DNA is TGTGCCAGTAGCTGGGACAGGACTAGCACAGATACGCAGTATTTT. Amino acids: CASSWDRTSTDTQYF.

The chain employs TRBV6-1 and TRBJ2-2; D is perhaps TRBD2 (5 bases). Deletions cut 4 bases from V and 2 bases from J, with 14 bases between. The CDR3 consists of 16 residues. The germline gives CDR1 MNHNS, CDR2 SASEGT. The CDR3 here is CASSAAGVLNTGELFF. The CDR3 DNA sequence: TGTGCCAGCAGTGCCGCCGGGGTCTTAAACACCGGGGAGCTGTTTTTT.

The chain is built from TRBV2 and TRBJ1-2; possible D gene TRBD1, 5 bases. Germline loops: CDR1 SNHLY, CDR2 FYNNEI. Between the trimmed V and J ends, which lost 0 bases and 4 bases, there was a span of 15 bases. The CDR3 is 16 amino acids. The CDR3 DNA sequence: TGTGCCAGCAGTGAAGCGCGGGTGCAGGGATTCTATGGCTACACCTTC. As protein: CASSEARVQGFYGYTF.

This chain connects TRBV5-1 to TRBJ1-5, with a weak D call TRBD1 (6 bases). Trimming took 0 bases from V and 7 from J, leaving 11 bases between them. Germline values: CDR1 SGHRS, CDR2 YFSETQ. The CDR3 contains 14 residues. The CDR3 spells CASSLDEGGQPQHF. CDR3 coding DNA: TGCGCCAGCAGCTTGGATGAGGGGGGCCAGCCCCAGCATTTT.

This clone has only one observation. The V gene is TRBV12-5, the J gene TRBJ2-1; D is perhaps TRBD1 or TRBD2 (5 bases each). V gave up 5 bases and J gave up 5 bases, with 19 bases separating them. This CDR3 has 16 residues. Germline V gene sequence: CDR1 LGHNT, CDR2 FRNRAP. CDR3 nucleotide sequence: TGTGCTAGTGGTCCCGGGACCTCTTTAGTACACAATGAGCAGTTCTTC. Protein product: CASGPGTSLVHNEQFF.

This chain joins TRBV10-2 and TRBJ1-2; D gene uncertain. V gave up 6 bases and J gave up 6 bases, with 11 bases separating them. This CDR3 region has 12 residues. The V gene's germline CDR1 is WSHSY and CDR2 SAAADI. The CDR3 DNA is TGCGCCAGCAGCGGAGGATTCGATGGCTACACCTTC. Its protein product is CASSGGFDGYTF.

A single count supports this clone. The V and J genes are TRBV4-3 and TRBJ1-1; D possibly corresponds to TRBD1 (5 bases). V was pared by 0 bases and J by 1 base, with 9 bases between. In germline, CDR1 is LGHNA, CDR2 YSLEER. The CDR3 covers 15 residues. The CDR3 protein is CASSQDYDRNTEAFF. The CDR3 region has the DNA TGCGCCAGCAGCCAAGACTACGACAGGAACACTGAAGCTTTCTTT.

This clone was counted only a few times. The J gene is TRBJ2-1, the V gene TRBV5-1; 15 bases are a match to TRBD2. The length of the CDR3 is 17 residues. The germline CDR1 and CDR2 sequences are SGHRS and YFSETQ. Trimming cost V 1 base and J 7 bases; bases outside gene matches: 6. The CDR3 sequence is CASSLLLGTSGGNEQFF. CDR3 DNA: TGCGCCAGCAGCTTGTTACTTGGGACTAGCGGGGGGAATGAGCAGTTCTTC.

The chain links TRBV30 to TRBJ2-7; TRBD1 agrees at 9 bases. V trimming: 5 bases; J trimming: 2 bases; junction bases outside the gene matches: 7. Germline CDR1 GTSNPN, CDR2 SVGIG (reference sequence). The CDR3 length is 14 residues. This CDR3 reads CAWEIGQGPYEQYF. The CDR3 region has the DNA TGTGCCTGGGAGATTGGACAGGGGCCCTACGAGCAGTACTTC.

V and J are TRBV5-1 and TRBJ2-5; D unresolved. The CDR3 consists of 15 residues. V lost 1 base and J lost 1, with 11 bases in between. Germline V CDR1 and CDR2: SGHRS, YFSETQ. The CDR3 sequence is CASSLKGVSQETQYF. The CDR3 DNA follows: TGCGCCAGCAGCTTGAAAGGAGTGTCCCAAGAGACCCAGTACTTC.

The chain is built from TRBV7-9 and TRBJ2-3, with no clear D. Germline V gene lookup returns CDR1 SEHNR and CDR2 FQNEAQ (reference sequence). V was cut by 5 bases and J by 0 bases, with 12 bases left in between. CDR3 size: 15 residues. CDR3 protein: CASSPTVTSTDTQYF. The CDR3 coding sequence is TGTGCCAGCAGCCCAACGGTTACTAGCACAGATACGCAGTATTTT.

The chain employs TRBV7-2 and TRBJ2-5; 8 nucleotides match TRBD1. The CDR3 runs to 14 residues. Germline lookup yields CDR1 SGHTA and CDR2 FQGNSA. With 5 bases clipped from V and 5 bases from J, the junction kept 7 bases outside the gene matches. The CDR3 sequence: CASSADRGRETQYF. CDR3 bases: TGTGCCAGCAGCGCCGACAGGGGTAGGGAGACCCAGTACTTC.

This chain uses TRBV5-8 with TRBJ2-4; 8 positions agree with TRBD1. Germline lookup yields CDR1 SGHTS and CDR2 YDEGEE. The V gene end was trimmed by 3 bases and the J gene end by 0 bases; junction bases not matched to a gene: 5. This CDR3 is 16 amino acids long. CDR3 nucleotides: TGTGCCAGCAGCTATAGGACAGGGCTAGCCAAAAACATTCAGTACTTC. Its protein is CASSYRTGLAKNIQYF.

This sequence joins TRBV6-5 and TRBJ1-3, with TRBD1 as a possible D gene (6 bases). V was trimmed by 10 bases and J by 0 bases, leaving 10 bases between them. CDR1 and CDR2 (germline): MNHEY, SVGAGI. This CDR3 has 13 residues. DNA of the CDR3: TGTGCCACCACGACAGGCTCTGGAAACACCATATATTTT. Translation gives CATTTGSGNTIYF.

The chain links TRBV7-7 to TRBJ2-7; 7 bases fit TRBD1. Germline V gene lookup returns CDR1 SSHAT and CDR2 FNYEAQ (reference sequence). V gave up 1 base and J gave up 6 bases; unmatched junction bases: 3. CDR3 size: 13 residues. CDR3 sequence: CASSLGTGAEQYF. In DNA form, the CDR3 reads TGTGCCAGCAGCTTAGGTACAGGGGCCGAGCAGTACTTC.

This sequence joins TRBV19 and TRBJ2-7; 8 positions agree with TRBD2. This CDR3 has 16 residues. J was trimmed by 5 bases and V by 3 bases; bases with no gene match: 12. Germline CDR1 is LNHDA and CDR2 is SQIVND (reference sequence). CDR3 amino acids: CASSMSGGLLGHEQYF. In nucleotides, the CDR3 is TGTGCCAGTAGTATGAGCGGGGGACTACTTGGCCACGAGCAGTACTTC.

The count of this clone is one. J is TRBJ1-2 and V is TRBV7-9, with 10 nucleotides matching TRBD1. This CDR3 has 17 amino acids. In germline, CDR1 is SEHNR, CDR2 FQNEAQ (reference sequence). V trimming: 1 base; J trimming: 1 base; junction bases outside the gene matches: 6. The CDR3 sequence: CASSLEGDRGYNYGYTF. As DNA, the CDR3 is TGTGCCAGCAGCTTAGAGGGGGACAGGGGATATAACTATGGCTACACCTTC. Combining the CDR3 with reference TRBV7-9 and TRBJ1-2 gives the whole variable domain DTGVSQNPRHKITKRGQNVTFRCDPISEHNRLYWYRQTLGQGPEFLTYFQNEAQLEKSRLLSDRFSAERPKGSFSTLEIQRTEQGDSAMYLCASSLEGDRGYNYGYTFGSGTRLTVV.